This TCR beta chain was sequenced in a study of vaccination and CD4 T cells after COVID-19. Cultured CD4+ T cells had their DNA profiled by the Oncomine TCR Beta short-read assay. TCRdb analysed the PCR reads with MiXCR anew, one entry per CDR3 protein. The data contain about 22,000 distinct CDR3 sequences, more than 30% of them seen just once; the ten biggest clones take up 25% to 30%. This CDR3 is built from 12 residues. Germline V gene data show CDR1 as ENHRY and CDR2 as SYGVKD. With 4 bases removed from V and 3 bases from J, the gap between germline ends came to 4 bases. As to time point: late sampling 161 to 241 days after vaccination in a few convalescent patients. This sample's treatment: roughly 11-day PBMC culture with coronavirus spike peptide pools or control peptides (ViraFEST assay). Notes on this clonotype: Its antigen is unknown.

This sequence joins TRBV10-3 and TRBJ1-3; unclear D gene. The TCR originated in a human donor who had recovered from COVID-19. The sequences come from CD4+ T cells from blood, cultured in vitro, collected about 7 months after SARS-CoV-2 vaccination. The CDR3 protein is CAISGLGNTIYF. CDR3 bases: TGTGCCATCAGTGGGCTTGGAAACACCATATATTTT.